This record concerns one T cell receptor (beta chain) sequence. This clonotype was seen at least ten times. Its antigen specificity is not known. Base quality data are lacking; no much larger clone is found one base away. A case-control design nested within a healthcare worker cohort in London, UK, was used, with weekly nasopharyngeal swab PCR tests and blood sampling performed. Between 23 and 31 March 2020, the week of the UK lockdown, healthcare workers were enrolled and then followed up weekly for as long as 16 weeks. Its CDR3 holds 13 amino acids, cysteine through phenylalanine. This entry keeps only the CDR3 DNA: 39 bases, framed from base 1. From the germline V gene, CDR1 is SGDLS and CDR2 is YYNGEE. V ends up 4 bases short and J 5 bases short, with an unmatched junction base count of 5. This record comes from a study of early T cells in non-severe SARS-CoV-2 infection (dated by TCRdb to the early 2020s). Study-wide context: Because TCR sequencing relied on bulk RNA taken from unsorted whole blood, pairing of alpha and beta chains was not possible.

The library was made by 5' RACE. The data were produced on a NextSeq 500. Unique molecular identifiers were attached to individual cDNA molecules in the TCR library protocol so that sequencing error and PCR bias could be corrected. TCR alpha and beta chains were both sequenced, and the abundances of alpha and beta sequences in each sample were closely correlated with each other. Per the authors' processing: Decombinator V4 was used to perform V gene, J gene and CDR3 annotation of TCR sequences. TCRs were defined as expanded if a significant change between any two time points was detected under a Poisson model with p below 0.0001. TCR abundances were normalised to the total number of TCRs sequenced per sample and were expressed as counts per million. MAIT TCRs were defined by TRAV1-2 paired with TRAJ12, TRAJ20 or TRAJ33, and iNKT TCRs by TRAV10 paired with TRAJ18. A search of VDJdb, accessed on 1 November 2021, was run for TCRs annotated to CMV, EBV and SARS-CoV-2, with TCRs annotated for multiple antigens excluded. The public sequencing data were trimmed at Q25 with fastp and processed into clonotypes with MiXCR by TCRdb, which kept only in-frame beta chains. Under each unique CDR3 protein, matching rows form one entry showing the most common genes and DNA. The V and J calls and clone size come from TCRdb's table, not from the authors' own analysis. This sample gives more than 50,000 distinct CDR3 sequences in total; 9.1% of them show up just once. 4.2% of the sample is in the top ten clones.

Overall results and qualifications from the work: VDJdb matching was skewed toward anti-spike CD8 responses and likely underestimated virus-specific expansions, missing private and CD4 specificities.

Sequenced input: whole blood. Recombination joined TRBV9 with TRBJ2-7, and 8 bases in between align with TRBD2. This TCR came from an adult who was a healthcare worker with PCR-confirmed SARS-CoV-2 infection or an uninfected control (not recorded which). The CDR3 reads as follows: CASSLGGGNEQYF. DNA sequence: TGTGCCAGCAGCCTCGGCGGGGGGAACGAGCAGTACTTC.